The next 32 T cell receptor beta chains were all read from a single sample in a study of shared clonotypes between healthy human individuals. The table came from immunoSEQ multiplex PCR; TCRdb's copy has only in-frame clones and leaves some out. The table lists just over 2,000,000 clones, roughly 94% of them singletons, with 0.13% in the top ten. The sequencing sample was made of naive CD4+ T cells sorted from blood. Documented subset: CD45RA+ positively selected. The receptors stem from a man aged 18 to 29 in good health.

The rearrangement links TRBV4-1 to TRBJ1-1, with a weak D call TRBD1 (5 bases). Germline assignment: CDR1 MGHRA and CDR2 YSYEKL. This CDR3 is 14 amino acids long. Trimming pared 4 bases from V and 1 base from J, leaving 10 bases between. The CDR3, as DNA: TGCGCCAGCAGCCGACAGCAGAAGAACACTGAAGCTTTCTTT. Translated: CASSRQQKNTEAFF.

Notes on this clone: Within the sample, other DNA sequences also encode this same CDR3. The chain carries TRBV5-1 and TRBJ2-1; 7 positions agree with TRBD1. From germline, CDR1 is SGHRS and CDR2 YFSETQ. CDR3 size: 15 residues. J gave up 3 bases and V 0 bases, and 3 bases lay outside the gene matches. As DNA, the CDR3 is TGCGCCAGCAGCTTGGAGGGACAGAGCTACAATGAGCAGTTCTTC. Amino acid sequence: CASSLEGQSYNEQFF.

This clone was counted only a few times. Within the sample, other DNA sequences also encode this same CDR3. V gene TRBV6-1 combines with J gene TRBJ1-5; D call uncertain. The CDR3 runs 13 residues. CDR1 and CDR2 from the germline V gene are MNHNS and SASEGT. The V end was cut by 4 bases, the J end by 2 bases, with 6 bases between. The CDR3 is CASSVEGNQPQHF. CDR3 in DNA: TGTGCCAGCAGTGTGGAGGGCAATCAGCCCCAGCATTTT.

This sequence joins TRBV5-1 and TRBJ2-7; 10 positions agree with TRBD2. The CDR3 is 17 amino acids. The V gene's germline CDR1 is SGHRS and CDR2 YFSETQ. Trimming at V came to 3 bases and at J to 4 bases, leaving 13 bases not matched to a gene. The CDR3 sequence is CASSYGTSDIWRYEQYF. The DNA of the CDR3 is TGCGCCAGCAGCTACGGGACTAGCGATATATGGCGGTACGAGCAGTACTTC. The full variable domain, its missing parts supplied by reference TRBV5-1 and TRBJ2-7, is KAGVTQTPRYLIKTRGQQVTLSCSPISGHRSVSWYQQTPGQGLQFLFEYFSETQRNKGNFPGRFSGRQFSNSRSEMNVSTLELGDSALYLCASSYGTSDIWRYEQYFGPGTRLTVT.

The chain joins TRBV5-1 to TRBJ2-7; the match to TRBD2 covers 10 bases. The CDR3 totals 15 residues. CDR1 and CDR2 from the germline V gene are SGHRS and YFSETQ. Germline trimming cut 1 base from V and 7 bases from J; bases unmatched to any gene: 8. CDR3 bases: TGCGCCAGCAGCTTGTGGCTAGCGGGGGTCGGGGAGCAGTACTTC. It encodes CASSLWLAGVGEQYF.

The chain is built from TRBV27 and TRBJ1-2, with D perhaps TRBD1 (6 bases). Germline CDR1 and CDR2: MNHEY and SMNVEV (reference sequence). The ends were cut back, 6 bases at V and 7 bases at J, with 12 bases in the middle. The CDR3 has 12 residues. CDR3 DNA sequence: TGTGCCAGCAGACAGGGAATAGGTGGCTACACCTTC. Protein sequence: CASRQGIGGYTF.

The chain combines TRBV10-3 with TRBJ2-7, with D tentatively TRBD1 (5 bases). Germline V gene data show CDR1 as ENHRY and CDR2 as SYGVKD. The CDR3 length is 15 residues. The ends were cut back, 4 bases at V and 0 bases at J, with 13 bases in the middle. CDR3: CAISGRQGGSYEQYF. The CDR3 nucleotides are TGTGCCATCAGTGGTCGGCAGGGTGGCTCCTACGAGCAGTACTTC.

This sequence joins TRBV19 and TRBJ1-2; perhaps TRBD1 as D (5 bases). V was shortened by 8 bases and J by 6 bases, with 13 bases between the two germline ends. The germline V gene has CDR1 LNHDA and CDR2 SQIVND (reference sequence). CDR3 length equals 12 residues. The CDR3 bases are TGTGCCAGTCATAACCGGGGACATGGCTACACCTTC. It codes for CASHNRGHGYTF.

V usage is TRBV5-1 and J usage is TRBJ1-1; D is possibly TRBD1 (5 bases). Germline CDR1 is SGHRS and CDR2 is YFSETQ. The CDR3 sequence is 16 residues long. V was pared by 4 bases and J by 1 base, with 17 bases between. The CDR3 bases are TGCGCCAGCAGCGACAGAAGCGGTGGGAAGAACACTGAAGCTTTCTTT. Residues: CASSDRSGGKNTEAFF.

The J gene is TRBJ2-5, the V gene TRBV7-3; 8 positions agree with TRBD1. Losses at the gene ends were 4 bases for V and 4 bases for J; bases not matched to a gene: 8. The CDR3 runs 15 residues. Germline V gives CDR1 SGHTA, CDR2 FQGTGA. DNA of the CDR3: TGTGCCAGCAGCTCCCCGGACAGGGCGCGAGAGACCCAGTACTTC. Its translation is CASSSPDRARETQYF.

The CDR3 region is CASSPGLDRNTIYF. CDR3 nucleotide sequence: TGTGCCAGCTCACCAGGGCTAGACCGAAACACCATATATTTT. The chain employs TRBV18 and TRBJ1-3; D uncertain. Deletions cut 2 bases from V and 5 bases from J, with 10 bases between. The germline CDR1 and CDR2 sequences are KGHSH and LQKENI. The CDR3 is 14 amino acids.

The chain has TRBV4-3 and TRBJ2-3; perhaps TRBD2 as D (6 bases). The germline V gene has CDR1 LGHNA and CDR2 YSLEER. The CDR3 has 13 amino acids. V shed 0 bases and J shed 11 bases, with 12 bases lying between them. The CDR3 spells CASSQDRRDGQYF. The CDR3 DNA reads TGCGCCAGCAGCCAAGATAGGAGGGATGGGCAGTATTTT.

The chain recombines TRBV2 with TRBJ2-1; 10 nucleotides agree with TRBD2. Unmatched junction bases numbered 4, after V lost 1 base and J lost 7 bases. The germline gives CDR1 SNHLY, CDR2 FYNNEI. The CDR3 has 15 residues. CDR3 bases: TGTGCCAGCAGTGAAGATGGACTAGCGGCGAATGAGCAGTTCTTC. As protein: CASSEDGLAANEQFF.

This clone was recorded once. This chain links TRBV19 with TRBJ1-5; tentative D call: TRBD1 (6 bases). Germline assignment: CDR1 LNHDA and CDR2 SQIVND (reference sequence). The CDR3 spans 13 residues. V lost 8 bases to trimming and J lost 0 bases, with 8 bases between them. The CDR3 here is CASQDSSNQPQHF. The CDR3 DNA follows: TGTGCCAGTCAGGACAGTAGCAATCAGCCCCAGCATTTT. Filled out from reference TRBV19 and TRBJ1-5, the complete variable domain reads DGGITQSPKYLFRKEGQNVTLSCEQNLNHDAMYWYRQDPGQGLRLIYYSQIVNDFQKGDIAEGYSVSREKKESFPLTVTSAQKNPTAFYLCASQDSSNQPQHFGDGTRLSIL.

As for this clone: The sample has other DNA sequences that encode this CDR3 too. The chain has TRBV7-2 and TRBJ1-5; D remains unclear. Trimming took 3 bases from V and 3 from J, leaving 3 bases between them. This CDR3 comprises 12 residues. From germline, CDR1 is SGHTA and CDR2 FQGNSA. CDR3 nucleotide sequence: TGTGCCAGCAGCTTGGACAATCAGCCCCAGCATTTT. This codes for CASSLDNQPQHF.

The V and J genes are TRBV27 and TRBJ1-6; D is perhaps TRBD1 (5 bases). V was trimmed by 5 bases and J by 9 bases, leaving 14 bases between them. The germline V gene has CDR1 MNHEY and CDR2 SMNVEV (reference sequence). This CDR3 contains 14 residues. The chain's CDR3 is CASSPQGRGSPLHF. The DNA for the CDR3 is TGTGCCAGCAGTCCTCAGGGAAGAGGTTCACCCCTCCACTTT.

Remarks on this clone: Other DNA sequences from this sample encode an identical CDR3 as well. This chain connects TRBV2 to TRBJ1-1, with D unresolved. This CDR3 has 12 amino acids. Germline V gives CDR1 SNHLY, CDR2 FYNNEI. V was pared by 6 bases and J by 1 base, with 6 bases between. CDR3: CASRRENTEAFF. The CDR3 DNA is TGTGCCAGCAGACGAGAGAACACTGAAGCTTTCTTT. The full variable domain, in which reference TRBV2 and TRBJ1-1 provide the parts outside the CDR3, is EPEVTQTPSHQVTQMGQEVILRCVPISNHLYFYWYRQILGQKVEFLVSFYNNEISEKSEIFDDQFSVERPDGSNFTLKIRSTKLEDSAMYFCASRRENTEAFFGQGTRLTVV.

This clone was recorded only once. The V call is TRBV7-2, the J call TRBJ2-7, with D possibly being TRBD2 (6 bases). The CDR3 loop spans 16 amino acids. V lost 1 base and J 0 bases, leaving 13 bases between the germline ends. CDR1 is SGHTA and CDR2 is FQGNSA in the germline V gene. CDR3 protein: CASSLVAGSPSYEQYF. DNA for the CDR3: TGTGCCAGCAGCTTAGTTGCGGGGAGTCCCTCCTACGAGCAGTACTTC.

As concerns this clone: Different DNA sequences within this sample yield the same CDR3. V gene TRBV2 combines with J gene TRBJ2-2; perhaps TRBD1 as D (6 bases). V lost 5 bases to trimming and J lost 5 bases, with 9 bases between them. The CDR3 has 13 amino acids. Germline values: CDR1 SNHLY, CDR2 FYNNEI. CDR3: CASSLQGTGELFF. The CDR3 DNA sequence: TGTGCCAGCAGTCTACAGGGTACCGGGGAGCTGTTTTTT.

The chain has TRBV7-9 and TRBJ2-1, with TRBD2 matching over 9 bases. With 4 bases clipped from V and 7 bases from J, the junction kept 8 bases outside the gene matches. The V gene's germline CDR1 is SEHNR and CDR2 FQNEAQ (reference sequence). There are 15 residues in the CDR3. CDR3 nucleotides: TGTGCCAGCAGCTCCGGACTAGCGACGGTTAATGAGCAGTTCTTC. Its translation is CASSSGLATVNEQFF.

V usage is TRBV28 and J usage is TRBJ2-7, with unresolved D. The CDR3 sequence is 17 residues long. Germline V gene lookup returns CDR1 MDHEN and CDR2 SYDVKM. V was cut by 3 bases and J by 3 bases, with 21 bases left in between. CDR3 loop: CASSFPRAPNLNYEQYF. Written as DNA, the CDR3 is TGTGCCAGCAGTTTCCCCCGGGCCCCCAACCTAAACTACGAGCAGTACTTC.

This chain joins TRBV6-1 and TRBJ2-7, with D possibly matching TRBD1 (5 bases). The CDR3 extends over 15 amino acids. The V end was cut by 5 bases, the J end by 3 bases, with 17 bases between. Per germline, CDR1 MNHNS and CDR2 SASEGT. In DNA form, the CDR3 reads TGTGCCAGCAGTAAACAGGACCCAGGGCTCTACGAGCAGTACTTC. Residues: CASSKQDPGLYEQYF.

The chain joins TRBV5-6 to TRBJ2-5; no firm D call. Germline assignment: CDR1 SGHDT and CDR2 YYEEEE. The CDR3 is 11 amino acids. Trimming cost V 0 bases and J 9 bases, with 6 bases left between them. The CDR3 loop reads CASSLAGSQYF. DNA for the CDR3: TGTGCCAGCAGCTTGGCCGGTTCCCAGTACTTC.

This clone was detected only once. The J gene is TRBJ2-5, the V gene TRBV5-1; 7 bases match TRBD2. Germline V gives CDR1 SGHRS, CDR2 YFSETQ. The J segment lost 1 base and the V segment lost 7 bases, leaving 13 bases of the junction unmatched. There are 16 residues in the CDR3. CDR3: CASSNPGGRAQETQYF. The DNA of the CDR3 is TGCGCCAGCTCTAACCCCGGGGGGAGGGCCCAAGAGACCCAGTACTTC.

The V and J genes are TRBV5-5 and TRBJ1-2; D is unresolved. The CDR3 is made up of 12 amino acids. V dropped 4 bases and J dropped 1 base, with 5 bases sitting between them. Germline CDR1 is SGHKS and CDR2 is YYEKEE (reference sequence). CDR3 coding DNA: TGTGCCAGCAGCCGAAATAACTATGGCTACACCTTC. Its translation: CASSRNNYGYTF.

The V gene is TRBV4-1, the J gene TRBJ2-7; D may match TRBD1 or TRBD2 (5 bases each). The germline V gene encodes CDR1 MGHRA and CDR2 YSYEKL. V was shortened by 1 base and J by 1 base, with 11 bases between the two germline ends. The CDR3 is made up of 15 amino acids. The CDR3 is CASSQAGSWSYEQYF. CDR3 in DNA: TGCGCCAGCAGCCAAGCAGGGAGTTGGTCCTACGAGCAGTACTTC.

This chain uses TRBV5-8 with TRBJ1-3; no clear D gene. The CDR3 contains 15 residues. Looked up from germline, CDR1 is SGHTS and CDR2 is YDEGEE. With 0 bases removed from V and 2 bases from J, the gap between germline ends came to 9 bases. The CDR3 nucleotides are TGTGCCAGCAGCTTGGCCGGGCAGCCTGGAAACACCATATATTTT. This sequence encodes CASSLAGQPGNTIYF. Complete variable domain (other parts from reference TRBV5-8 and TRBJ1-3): EAGVTQSPTHLIKTRGQQATLRCSPISGHTSVYWYQQALGLGLQFLLWYDEGEERNRGNFPPRFSGRQFPNYSSELNVNALELEDSALYLCASSLAGQPGNTIYFGEGSWLTVV.

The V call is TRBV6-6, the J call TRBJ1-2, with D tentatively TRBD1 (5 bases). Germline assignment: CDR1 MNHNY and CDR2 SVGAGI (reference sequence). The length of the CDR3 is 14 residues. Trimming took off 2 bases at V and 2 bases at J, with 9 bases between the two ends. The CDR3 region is CASSYPDRNYGYTF. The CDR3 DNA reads TGTGCCAGCAGTTACCCCGACAGAAACTATGGCTACACCTTC.

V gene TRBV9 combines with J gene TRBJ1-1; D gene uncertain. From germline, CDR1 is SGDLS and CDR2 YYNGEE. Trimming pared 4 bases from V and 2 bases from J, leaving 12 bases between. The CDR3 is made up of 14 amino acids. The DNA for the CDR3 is TGTGCCAGCAGCCCCCTGGTCTTAAACACTGAAGCTTTCTTT. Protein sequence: CASSPLVLNTEAFF.

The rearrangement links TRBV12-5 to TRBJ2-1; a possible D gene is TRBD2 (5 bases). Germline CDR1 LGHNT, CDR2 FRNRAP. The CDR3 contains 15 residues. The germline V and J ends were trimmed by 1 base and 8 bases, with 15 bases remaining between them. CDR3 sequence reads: CASGLGGVNIHEQFF. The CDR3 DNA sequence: TGTGCTAGTGGTTTGGGGGGAGTTAATATCCATGAGCAGTTCTTC.

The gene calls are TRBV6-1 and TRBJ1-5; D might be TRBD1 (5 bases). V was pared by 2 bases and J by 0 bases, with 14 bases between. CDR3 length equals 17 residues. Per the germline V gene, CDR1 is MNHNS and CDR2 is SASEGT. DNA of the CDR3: TGTGCCAGCAGTGAACGGGGGGACTTTTTTAGCAATCAGCCCCAGCATTTT. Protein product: CASSERGDFFSNQPQHF.

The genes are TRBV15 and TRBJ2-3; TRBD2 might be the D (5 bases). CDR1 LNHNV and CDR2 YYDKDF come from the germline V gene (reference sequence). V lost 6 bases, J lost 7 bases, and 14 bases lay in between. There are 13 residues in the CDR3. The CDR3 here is CATRLASGNTQYF. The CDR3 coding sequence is TGTGCCACCAGGTTAGCGAGTGGTAATACGCAGTATTTT. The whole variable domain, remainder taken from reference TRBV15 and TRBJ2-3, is DAMVIQNPRYQVTQFGKPVTLSCSQTLNHNVMYWYQQKSSQAPKLLFHYYDKDFNNEADTPDNFQSRRPNTSFCFLDIRSPGLGDTAMYLCATRLASGNTQYFGPGTRLTVL.